One and the same sample provided the 11 T cell receptor beta chains below, sequenced in a study of cytomegalovirus exposure and HLA in healthy donors. The method was immunoSEQ multiplex PCR; TCRdb's version includes in-frame clones alone and lacks a portion of them. The sample records fewer than 250,000 clones, more than 75% being singletons. Sequenced sample: PBMCs. Receptor source: a young woman in good health and CMV-seropositive.

The V gene is TRBV20-1, the J gene TRBJ2-4; unclear D gene. V shed 3 bases and J shed 15 bases, with 6 bases lying between them. This CDR3 spans 8 amino acids. Germline V gene data show CDR1 as DFQATT and CDR2 as SNEGSKA (reference sequence). The DNA for the CDR3 is TGCAGTGCTAGGAATAGGTACTTC. Protein sequence: CSARNRYF.

This clone came up once. The chain has TRBV11-1 and TRBJ2-7; 9 nucleotides align to TRBD2. Germline lookup yields CDR1 SGHAT and CDR2 FQDESV (reference sequence). J was trimmed by 2 bases and V by 6 bases; bases with no gene match: 5. This CDR3 region has 14 residues. This CDR3 reads CASRREGPAYEQYF. The CDR3 bases are TGTGCCAGCAGGCGGGAGGGTCCTGCCTACGAGCAGTACTTC.

This chain joins TRBV10-1 and TRBJ2-2; TRBD2 matches 8 bases. The germline CDR1 and CDR2 sequences are WNHNN and SYGVQD (reference sequence). J lost 5 bases, V lost 8 bases, and 4 bases had no gene match. The CDR3 is 13 amino acids. The CDR3 loop reads CASGAGDTGELFF. The CDR3, as DNA: TGCGCCAGCGGAGCGGGGGATACCGGGGAGCTGTTTTTT.

This clone has just a few counts. J is TRBJ2-7 and V is TRBV5-4, with TRBD1 matching 9 bases. J lost 5 bases, V lost 4 bases, and 4 bases had no gene match. This CDR3 is 13 amino acids long. Germline V lookup: CDR1 SGHNT, CDR2 YYREEE (reference sequence). The CDR3 sequence: CASSKWTGDEQYF. CDR3 nucleotide sequence: TGTGCCAGCAGCAAGTGGACAGGGGACGAGCAGTACTTC.

This clone has a single count. The V gene is TRBV2, the J gene TRBJ1-4; no definite D call. This CDR3 is built from 13 residues. Germline loops: CDR1 SNHLY, CDR2 FYNNEI. Trimming pared 10 bases from V and 0 bases from J, leaving 9 bases between. DNA for the CDR3: TGTGCCAATTTACACCCAACTAATGAAAAACTGTTTTTT. Translation: CANLHPTNEKLFF.

This clone was detected once. The V gene is TRBV4-2, the J gene TRBJ1-2; possibly TRBD1 for D (5 bases). Germline CDR1 reads LGHNA; CDR2 reads YNFKEQ. Trimming removed 3 bases from V and 0 bases from J, with 11 bases in between. The CDR3 is 15 amino acids. CDR3 loop: CASSQGGPPNYGYTF. Here the CDR3 DNA reads TGTGCCAGCAGCCAGGGGGGTCCTCCTAACTATGGCTACACCTTC.

Of note for this clone: An end of the junction differs from the germline gene, which may be a read error. The rearrangement joins TRBV7-7 to TRBJ2-2; D is undetermined. The CDR3 runs to 16 residues. Germline V gives CDR1 SSHAT, CDR2 FNYEAQ (reference sequence). The CDR3 DNA follows: TGTGCTAGCAGCTTAGCATCGGCGGTGAACACCGGGGAGCTGTTTTTT. It encodes CASSLASAVNTGELFF.

This clone was detected ten times or more. This chain uses TRBV28 with TRBJ1-2, with D maybe TRBD1 (5 bases). The CDR3 is 15 amino acids. V shed 6 bases and J shed 4 bases, with 18 bases lying between them. Looked up from germline, CDR1 is MDHEN and CDR2 is SYDVKM. The CDR3 reads CASSLEVGRGYGYTF. The CDR3 DNA sequence: TGTGCCAGCAGCTTAGAGGTGGGGCGCGGCTATGGCTACACCTTC.

The sample holds one count of this clone. V gene TRBV6-1 combines with J gene TRBJ1-5; D gene unclear. V was shortened by 7 bases and J by 5 bases, with 15 bases between the two germline ends. This CDR3 region has 14 residues. Germline-derived CDR1 and CDR2 are MNHNS and SASEGT. Here the CDR3 reads CASNPGSFHQPQHF. CDR3 nucleotides: TGTGCCAGCAATCCGGGATCTTTTCATCAGCCCCAGCATTTT.

The J gene is TRBJ1-1, the V gene TRBV6-1, with 11 bases lining up with TRBD1. This CDR3 spans 18 amino acids. From germline, CDR1 is MNHNS and CDR2 SASEGT. V shed 0 bases, J shed 0 bases, and the junction held 6 bases outside the gene matches. CDR3 nucleotides: TGTGCCAGCAGTGAAGCCGGGACAGGGGGAGGGATGAACACTGAAGCTTTCTTT. Its protein is CASSEAGTGGGMNTEAFF.

This sequence joins TRBV27 and TRBJ2-7; D possibly corresponds to TRBD2 (6 bases). CDR3 length equals 12 residues. V was cut by 2 bases and J by 7 bases, with 9 bases left in between. CDR1 is MNHEY and CDR2 is SMNVEV in the germline V gene (reference sequence). CDR3 sequence (DNA): TGTGCCAGCAGTTTAACGGGAGAAGAGCAGTACTTC. Amino acid sequence: CASSLTGEEQYF.